The 23 T cell receptor beta chains below come from one sample, sequenced in a study of T cell responses to AZD1222 COVID-19 vaccine. The table came from immunoSEQ multiplex PCR; TCRdb's copy has only in-frame clones and leaves some out. The sample lists around 120,000 clones, roughly 84% seen once, with 25% to 35% in the top ten. The input for sequencing was peripheral blood, taken 28 days after the second AZD1222 dose. These receptors all stem from an adult who received the AZD1222 COVID-19 vaccine.

This sequence joins TRBV7-8 and TRBJ2-3; 8 positions match TRBD2. J gave up 2 bases and V 1 base, and 8 bases lay outside the gene matches. Per the germline V gene, CDR1 is SGHVS and CDR2 is FQNEAQ. CDR3 length equals 17 residues. CDR3 coding DNA: TGTGCCAGCAGCTTAGTCGGGACTAGAGACGACACAGATACGCAGTATTTT. Its protein is CASSLVGTRDDTDTQYF.

This rearrangement joins TRBV3-1 (or the pseudogene TRBV3-2) to TRBJ1-2; a possible D gene is TRBD1 (6 bases). V was trimmed by 4 bases and J by 8 bases, leaving 23 bases between them. The CDR3 has 16 amino acids. From germline, CDR1 is LGHDT and CDR2 YNNKEL (reference sequence). The CDR3, as DNA: TGTGCCAGCAGCCCACGACAGGCAGCAAACACATTCGGCTACACCTTC. Amino acids: CASSPRQAANTFGYTF.

The chain carries TRBV4-2 and TRBJ2-1; 9 bases align to TRBD2. With V trimmed by 4 bases and J by 7 bases, 11 bases remained unmatched. Germline V gene sequence: CDR1 LGHNA, CDR2 YNFKEQ. This CDR3 spans 16 amino acids. For the CDR3, the DNA is TGTGCCAGCAGCCCTGGGCGGGGGGGATCGATGAATGAGCAGTTCTTC. Translated, it gives CASSPGRGGSMNEQFF.

DNA of the CDR3: TGTGCCAGCAGCCCTCCCCCCGGGGCTAGCACAGATACGCAGTATTTT. Translation: CASSPPPGASTDTQYF. J is TRBJ2-3 and V is TRBV7-8; possibly TRBD1 or TRBD2 for D (5 bases each). The CDR3 contains 16 residues. Germline V gene lookup returns CDR1 SGHVS and CDR2 FQNEAQ. The V gene lost 5 bases and the J gene lost 0 bases, with 15 bases spanning the gap. Based on the CDR3 plus reference TRBV7-8 and TRBJ2-3, the full variable domain is GAGVSQSPRYKVAKRGQDVALRCDPISGHVSLFWYQQALGQGPEFLTYFQNEAQLDKSGLPSDRFFAERPEGSVSTLKIQRTQQEDSAVYLCASSPPPGASTDTQYFGPGTRLTVL.

In its sample, this clone ranks as medium-sized (0.01 to 0.1%). The DNA of the CDR3 is TGTGCCAGCAGTTTAATTAGGGATTCACCCCTCCACTTT. Translating it yields CASSLIRDSPLHF. The chain couples TRBV27 to TRBJ1-6; D is ambiguous. The V gene lost 2 bases and the J gene lost 8 bases, with 7 bases spanning the gap. Germline lookup yields CDR1 MNHEY and CDR2 SMNVEV (reference sequence). The CDR3 extends over 13 amino acids.

V usage is TRBV5-6 and J usage is TRBJ2-7; D is perhaps TRBD1 (6 bases). Trimming took off 0 bases at V and 3 bases at J, with 13 bases between the two ends. CDR1 SGHDT and CDR2 YYEEEE come from the germline V gene. This CDR3 comprises 15 residues. The CDR3 DNA sequence: TGTGCCAGCAGCTTGGCCGGGACACCAAGCTACGAGCAGTACTTC. Amino acids: CASSLAGTPSYEQYF.

The chain recombines TRBV27 with TRBJ2-7; the D is unclear. This CDR3 has 14 residues. V was shortened by 11 bases and J by 2 bases, with 19 bases between the two germline ends. CDR1 and CDR2 from the germline V gene are MNHEY and SMNVEV (reference sequence). CDR3 amino acids: CAATPLVPPYEQYF. The DNA for the CDR3 is TGTGCCGCCACCCCTCTGGTCCCCCCCTACGAGCAGTACTTC.

V usage is TRBV11-2 and J usage is TRBJ2-7; no clear D. With 0 bases removed from V and 7 bases from J, the gap between germline ends came to 4 bases. The germline V gene has CDR1 SGHAT and CDR2 FQNNGV. The CDR3 is 11 residues long. The CDR3, as DNA: TGTGCCAGCAGCTTAGAACCTGAGCAGTACTTC. Translating gives CASSLEPEQYF.

The rearrangement joins TRBV5-4 to TRBJ1-1; a possible D gene is TRBD1 (6 bases). The CDR3 loop spans 14 amino acids. V was cut by 5 bases and J by 3 bases, with 14 bases left in between. Germline V CDR1 and CDR2: SGHNT, YYREEE (reference sequence). The CDR3 DNA follows: TGTGCCAGCAGACTGGCGGGGGCGCACACTGAAGCTTTCTTT. Its protein is CASRLAGAHTEAFF.

The gene calls are TRBV7-2 and TRBJ1-2; 8 bases match TRBD1. V was clipped by 10 bases and J by 4 bases; unmatched bases: 11. Germline V CDR1 and CDR2: SGHTA, FQGNSA. This CDR3 spans 14 amino acids. The CDR3 sequence is CATGLQGAGYGYTF. The CDR3, as DNA: TGTGCCACCGGGCTCCAGGGGGCTGGCTATGGCTACACCTTC.

The J gene is TRBJ1-2, the V gene TRBV18, with TRBD1 matching 8 bases. The V gene end was trimmed by 2 bases and the J gene end by 4 bases; junction bases not matched to a gene: 9. The V gene's germline CDR1 is KGHSH and CDR2 LQKENI. The CDR3 is made up of 16 amino acids. The CDR3 DNA reads as TGTGCCAGCTCACCAAACCCCCGGACAGGGCCCTATGGCTACACCTTC. It encodes CASSPNPRTGPYGYTF.

CDR3 nucleotide sequence: TGTGCTAGTAGGCTAGCGGGGGTGAGAGGGGACAATGAGCAGTTCTTC. Translated: CASRLAGVRGDNEQFF. The chain couples TRBV12-5 to TRBJ2-1; TRBD2 matches at 10 bases. The CDR3 contains 16 residues. The V gene's germline CDR1 is LGHNT and CDR2 FRNRAP. The ends lost 8 bases at V and 5 bases at J; junction bases unmatched: 12.

V gene TRBV2 combines with J gene TRBJ2-6; D is ambiguous. Trimming shortened V by 5 bases and J by 0 bases, and 8 bases separated the two germline ends. CDR3 length: 15 residues. Germline values: CDR1 SNHLY, CDR2 FYNNEI. The CDR3 nucleotides are TGTGCCAGCAGTCCCCAGTCCTCTGGGGCCAACGTCCTGACTTTC. Translated, it gives CASSPQSSGANVLTF. Based on the CDR3 plus reference TRBV2 and TRBJ2-6, the full variable domain is EPEVTQTPSHQVTQMGQEVILRCVPISNHLYFYWYRQILGQKVEFLVSFYNNEISEKSEIFDDQFSVERPDGSNFTLKIRSTKLEDSAMYFCASSPQSSGANVLTFGAGSRLTVL.

In nucleotides, the CDR3 is TGTGCCAGCAGACCCTCACTAGCGAAAAATGAGCAGTTCTTC. It translates to CASRPSLAKNEQFF. The rearrangement uses TRBV6-5 and TRBJ2-1; 7 bases are shared with TRBD2. Germline-derived CDR1 and CDR2 are MNHEY and SVGAGI. The V gene end was trimmed by 6 bases and the J gene end by 7 bases; junction bases not matched to a gene: 9. CDR3 size: 14 residues.

The chain joins TRBV6-5 to TRBJ1-5; D unclear. V lost 6 bases, J lost 2 bases, and 8 bases lay in between. The CDR3 covers 13 residues. Germline CDR1 MNHEY, CDR2 SVGAGI. The CDR3 here is CASRPQRNQPQHF. The CDR3 region has the DNA TGTGCCAGCAGGCCACAGCGCAATCAGCCCCAGCATTTT.

The chain joins TRBV19 to TRBJ1-5; D is possibly TRBD1 (5 bases). Trimming took off 10 bases at V and 3 bases at J, with 13 bases between the two ends. Germline V gene data show CDR1 as LNHDA and CDR2 as SQIVND (reference sequence). The CDR3 is 13 amino acids. DNA of the CDR3: TGTGCCATGTCGTGGGGGGACAATCAGCCCCAGCATTTT. Translating gives CAMSWGDNQPQHF.

The chain's CDR3 is CASSQVISSDQPQHF. The DNA for the CDR3 is TGCGCCAGCAGCCAAGTAATCAGTTCGGATCAGCCCCAGCATTTT. The chain carries TRBV4-1 and TRBJ1-5; no clear D. Germline V gene sequence: CDR1 MGHRA, CDR2 YSYEKL. CDR3 length: 15 amino acids. The germline V and J ends were trimmed by 1 base and 5 bases, with 12 bases remaining between them.

The gene calls are TRBV3-1 (or the pseudogene TRBV3-2) and TRBJ1-3, with no clear D. This CDR3 comprises 15 residues. CDR1 is LGHDT and CDR2 is YNNKEL in the germline V gene (reference sequence). V lost 7 bases and J 0 bases, leaving 13 bases between the germline ends. This chain's CDR3 is CASKFTAISGNTIYF. In DNA, the CDR3 is TGTGCCAGCAAATTTACCGCCATCTCTGGAAACACCATATATTTT.

The V gene is TRBV5-6, the J gene TRBJ2-2; D gene ambiguous. Per germline, CDR1 SGHDT and CDR2 YYEEEE. There are 13 residues in the CDR3. V lost 1 base and J 3 bases, leaving 4 bases between the germline ends. DNA for the CDR3: TGTGCCAGCAGCTTGTGGGACACCGGGGAGCTGTTTTTT. Its protein is CASSLWDTGELFF.

The chain carries TRBV6-2 or TRBV6-3 and TRBJ1-6; D is undetermined. The ends were cut back, 3 bases at V and 4 bases at J, with 19 bases in the middle. Per germline, CDR1 MNHEY and CDR2 SVGEGT. The CDR3 has 18 residues. CDR3 protein: CASSYGGRRFVYNSPLHF. CDR3 in DNA: TGTGCCAGCAGTTATGGAGGAAGGCGCTTCGTTTATAATTCACCCCTCCACTTT.

The chain has TRBV29-1 and TRBJ1-1, with 10 nucleotides matching TRBD1. Trimming took 7 bases from V and 12 from J; bases not matched to a gene: 11. CDR1 is SQVTM, CDR2 ANQGSEA, per germline. This CDR3 contains 12 residues. The CDR3: CSGIRQGAGTFF. The CDR3 coding sequence is TGCAGCGGGATAAGACAGGGGGCCGGTACTTTCTTT.

The chain uses TRBV7-3 and TRBJ2-3; 8 bases align to TRBD1. Germline values: CDR1 SGHTA, CDR2 FQGTGA. The CDR3 has 13 amino acids. V was pared by 5 bases and J by 10 bases, with 8 bases of the junction left unmatched. This CDR3 reads CASSGQGRFAQYF. In DNA, the CDR3 is TGTGCCAGCAGCGGACAGGGAAGATTTGCGCAGTATTTT.

The chain recombines TRBV5-1 with TRBJ2-7, with 10 bases fitting TRBD2. Germline values: CDR1 SGHRS, CDR2 YFSETQ. The J segment lost 0 bases and the V segment lost 4 bases, leaving 7 bases of the junction unmatched. The CDR3 sequence is 16 residues long. Written as DNA, the CDR3 is TGCGCCAGCAGCACAACAGCGGGGGGGTTCTCCTACGAGCAGTACTTC. As protein: CASSTTAGGFSYEQYF.